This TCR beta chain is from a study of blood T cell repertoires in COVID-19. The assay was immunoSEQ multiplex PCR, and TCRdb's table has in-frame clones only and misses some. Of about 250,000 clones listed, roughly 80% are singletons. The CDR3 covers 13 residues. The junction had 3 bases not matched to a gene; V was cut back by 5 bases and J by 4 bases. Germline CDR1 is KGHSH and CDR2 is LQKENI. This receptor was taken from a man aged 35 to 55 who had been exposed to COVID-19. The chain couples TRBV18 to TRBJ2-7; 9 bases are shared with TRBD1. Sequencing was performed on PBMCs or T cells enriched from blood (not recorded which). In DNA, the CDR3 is TGTGCCAGCTCATGGGACAGGGATTACGAGCAGTACTTC. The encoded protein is CASSWDRDYEQYF.